This T cell receptor beta chain was sequenced for a study of T cells after yellow fever vaccination. Study findings and constraints: Across the CD4 and CD8 compartments, a small share of clonotypes was present in both. Boosting was followed by the reappearance of most primary-vaccination clones (around 96% CD4, about 90% CD8).

CDR1 is SGHNT and CDR2 is YENEEA in the germline V gene. V was pared by 2 bases and J by 5 bases, with 10 bases between. CDR3 length equals 13 residues. TCRdb redid the calling of the 5' RACE reads with MiXCR, one entry per CDR3 protein. The table lists about 210,000 distinct CDR3 sequences, more than 3% of them singletons. A few counts support this clonotype. The antigen remains undetermined. The V call is TRBV11-3, the J call TRBJ2-7; D is possibly TRBD2 (5 bases). The TCR comes from a man between 18 and 35 years old who received the YFV17D yellow fever vaccine. The material was CD4+ T cells sorted from PBMCs, obtained 10 days after the yellow fever booster vaccination. This CDR3 is CASSLSLGDEQYF. In nucleotides, the CDR3 is TGTGCCAGCAGCTTATCACTCGGGGACGAGCAGTACTTC.